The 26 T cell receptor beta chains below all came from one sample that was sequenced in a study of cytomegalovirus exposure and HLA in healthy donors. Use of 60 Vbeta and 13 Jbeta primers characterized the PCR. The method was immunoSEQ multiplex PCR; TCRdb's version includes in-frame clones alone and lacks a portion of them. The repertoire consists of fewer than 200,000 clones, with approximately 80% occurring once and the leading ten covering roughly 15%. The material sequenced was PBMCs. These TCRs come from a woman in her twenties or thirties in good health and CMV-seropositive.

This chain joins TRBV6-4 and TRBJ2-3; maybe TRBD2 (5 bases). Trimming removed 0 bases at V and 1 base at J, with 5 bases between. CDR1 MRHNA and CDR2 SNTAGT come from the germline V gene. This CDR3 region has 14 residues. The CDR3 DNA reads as TGTGCCAGCAGTGACTCCGGGGGCACAGATACGCAGTATTTT. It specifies CASSDSGGTDTQYF.

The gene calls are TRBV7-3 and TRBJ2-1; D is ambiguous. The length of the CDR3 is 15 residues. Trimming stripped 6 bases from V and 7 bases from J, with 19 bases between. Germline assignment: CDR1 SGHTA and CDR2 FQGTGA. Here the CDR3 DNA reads TGTGCCAGCAGTTCTCACCCCCGCCCAACAAATGAGCAGTTCTTC. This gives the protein CASSSHPRPTNEQFF. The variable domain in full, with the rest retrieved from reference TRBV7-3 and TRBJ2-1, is GAGVSQTPSNKVTEKGKYVELRCDPISGHTALYWYRQSLGQGPEFLIYFQGTGAADDSGLPNDRFFAVRPEGSVSTLKIQRTERGDSAVYLCASSSHPRPTNEQFFGPGTRLTVL.

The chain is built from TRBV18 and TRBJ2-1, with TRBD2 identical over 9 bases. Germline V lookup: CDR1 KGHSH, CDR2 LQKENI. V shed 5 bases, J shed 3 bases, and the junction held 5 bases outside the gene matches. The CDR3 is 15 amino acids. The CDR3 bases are TGTGCCAGCTCATTTAGCGGGAGTCTCTACAATGAGCAGTTCTTC. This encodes CASSFSGSLYNEQFF.

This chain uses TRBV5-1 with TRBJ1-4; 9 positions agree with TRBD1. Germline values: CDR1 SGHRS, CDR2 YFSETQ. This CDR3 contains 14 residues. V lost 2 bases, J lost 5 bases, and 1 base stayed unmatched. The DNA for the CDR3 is TGCGCCAGCAGCTTTGGGACAGGGAATGAAAAACTGTTTTTT. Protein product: CASSFGTGNEKLFF.

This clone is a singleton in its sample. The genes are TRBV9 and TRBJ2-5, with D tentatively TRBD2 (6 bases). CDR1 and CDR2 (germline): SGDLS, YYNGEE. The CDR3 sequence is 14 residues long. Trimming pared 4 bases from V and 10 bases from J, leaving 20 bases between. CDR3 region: CASSSGGGATDQYF. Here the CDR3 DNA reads TGTGCCAGCAGCTCCGGCGGAGGGGCGACGGACCAGTACTTC.

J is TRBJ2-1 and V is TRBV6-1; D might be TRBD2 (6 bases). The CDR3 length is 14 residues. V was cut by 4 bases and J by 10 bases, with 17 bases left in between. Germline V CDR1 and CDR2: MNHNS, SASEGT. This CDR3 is CASSVGREASEQFF. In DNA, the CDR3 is TGTGCCAGCAGTGTAGGTAGGGAGGCCTCCGAGCAGTTCTTC.

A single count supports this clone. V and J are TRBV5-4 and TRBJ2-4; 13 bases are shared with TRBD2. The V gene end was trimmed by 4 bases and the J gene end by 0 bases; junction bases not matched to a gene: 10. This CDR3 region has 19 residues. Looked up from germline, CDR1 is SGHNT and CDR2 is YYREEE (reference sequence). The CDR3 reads CASSPGTSGVHLAKNIQYF. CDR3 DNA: TGTGCCAGCAGCCCCGGGACTAGCGGGGTCCATTTAGCCAAAAACATTCAGTACTTC. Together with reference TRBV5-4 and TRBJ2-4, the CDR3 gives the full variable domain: ETGVTQSPTHLIKTRGQQVTLRCSSQSGHNTVSWYQQALGQGPQFIFQYYREEENGRGNFPPRFSGLQFPNYSSELNVNALELDDSALYLCASSPGTSGVHLAKNIQYFGAGTRLSVL.

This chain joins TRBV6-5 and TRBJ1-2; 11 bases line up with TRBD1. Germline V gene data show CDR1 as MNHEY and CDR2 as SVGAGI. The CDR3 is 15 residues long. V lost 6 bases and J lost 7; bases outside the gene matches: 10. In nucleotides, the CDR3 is TGTGCCAGCAGAGGCTCCGGGACAGGGGGTCTTGGCTACACCTTC. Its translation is CASRGSGTGGLGYTF.

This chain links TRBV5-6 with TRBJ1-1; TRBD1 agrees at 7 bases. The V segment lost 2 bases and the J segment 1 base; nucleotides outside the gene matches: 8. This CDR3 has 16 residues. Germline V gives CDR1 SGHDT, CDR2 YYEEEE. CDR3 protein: CASSFLGTAKNTEAFF. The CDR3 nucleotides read TGTGCCAGCAGCTTTCTCGGGACAGCTAAGAACACTGAAGCTTTCTTT.

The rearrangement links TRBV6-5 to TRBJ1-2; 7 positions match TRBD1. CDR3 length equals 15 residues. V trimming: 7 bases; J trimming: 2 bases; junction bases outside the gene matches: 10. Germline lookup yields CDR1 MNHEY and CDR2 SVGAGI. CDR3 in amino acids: CASKQGQIINYGYTF. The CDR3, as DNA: TGTGCCAGCAAGCAGGGACAGATTATAAACTATGGCTACACCTTC.

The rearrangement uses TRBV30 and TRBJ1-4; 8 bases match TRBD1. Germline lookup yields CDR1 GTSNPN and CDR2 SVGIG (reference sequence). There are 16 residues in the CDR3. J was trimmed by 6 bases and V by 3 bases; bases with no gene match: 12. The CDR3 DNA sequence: TGTGCCTGGAGCCCCTTAAGGACAGGGAGGGATGAAAAACTGTTTTTT. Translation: CAWSPLRTGRDEKLFF.

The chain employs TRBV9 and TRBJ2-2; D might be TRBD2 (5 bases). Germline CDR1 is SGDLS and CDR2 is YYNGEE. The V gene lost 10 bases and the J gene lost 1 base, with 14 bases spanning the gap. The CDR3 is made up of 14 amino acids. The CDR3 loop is CASRALENTGELFF. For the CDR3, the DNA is TGTGCCTCGAGGGCCTTAGAGAACACCGGGGAGCTGTTTTTT. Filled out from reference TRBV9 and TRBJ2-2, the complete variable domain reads DSGVTQTPKHLITATGQRVTLRCSPRSGDLSVYWYQQSLDQGLQFLIQYYNGEERAKGNILERFSAQQFPDLHSELNLSSLELGDSALYFCASRALENTGELFFGEGSRLTVL.

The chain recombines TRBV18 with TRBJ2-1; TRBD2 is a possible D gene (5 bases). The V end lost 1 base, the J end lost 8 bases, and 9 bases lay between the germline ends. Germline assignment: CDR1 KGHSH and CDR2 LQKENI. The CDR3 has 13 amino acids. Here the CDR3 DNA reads TGTGCCAGCTCACCACAGTGGGGAGATGAGCAGTTCTTC. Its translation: CASSPQWGDEQFF.

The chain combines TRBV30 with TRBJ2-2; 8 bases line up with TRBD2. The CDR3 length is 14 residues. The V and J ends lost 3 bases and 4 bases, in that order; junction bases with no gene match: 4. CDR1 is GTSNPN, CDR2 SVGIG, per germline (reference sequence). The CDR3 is CAWRGTSSTGELFF. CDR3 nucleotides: TGTGCCTGGAGGGGGACTAGTAGCACCGGGGAGCTGTTTTTT.

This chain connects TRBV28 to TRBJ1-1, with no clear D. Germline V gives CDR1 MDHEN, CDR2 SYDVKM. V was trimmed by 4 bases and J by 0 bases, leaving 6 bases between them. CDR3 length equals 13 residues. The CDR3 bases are TGTGCCAGCAGTTGGCAGTTGAACACTGAAGCTTTCTTT. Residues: CASSWQLNTEAFF.

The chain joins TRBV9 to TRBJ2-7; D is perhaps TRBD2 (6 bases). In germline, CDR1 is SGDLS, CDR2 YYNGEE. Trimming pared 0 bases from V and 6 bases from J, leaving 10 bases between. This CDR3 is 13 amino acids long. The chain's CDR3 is CASSVEVSGEQYF. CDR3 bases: TGTGCCAGCAGCGTAGAGGTTAGCGGCGAGCAGTACTTC.

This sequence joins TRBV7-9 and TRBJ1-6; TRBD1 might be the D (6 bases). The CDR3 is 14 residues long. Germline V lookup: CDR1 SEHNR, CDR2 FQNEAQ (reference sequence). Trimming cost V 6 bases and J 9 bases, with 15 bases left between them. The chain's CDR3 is CASSLEGGLSPLHF. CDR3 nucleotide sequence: TGTGCCAGCAGTCTAGAGGGGGGGCTTTCACCCCTCCACTTT.

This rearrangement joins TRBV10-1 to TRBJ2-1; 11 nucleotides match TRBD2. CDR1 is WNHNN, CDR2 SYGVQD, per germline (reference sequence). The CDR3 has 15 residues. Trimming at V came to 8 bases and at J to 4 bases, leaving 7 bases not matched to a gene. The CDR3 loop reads CASGDSGGAYNEQFF. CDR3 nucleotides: TGCGCCAGCGGGGATAGCGGGGGGGCTTACAATGAGCAGTTCTTC.

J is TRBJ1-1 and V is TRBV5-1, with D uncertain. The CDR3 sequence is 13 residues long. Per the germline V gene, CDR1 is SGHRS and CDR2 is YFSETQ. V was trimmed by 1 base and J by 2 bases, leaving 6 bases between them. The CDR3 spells CASSLTDNTEAFF. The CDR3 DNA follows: TGCGCCAGCAGCTTGACAGATAACACTGAAGCTTTCTTT.

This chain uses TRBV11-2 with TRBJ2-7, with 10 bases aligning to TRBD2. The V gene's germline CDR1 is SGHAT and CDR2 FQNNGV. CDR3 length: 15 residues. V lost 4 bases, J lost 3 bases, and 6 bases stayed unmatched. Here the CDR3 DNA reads TGTGCCAGCAGCTCTGGACTAGCGGAATACTACGAGCAGTACTTC. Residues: CASSSGLAEYYEQYF.

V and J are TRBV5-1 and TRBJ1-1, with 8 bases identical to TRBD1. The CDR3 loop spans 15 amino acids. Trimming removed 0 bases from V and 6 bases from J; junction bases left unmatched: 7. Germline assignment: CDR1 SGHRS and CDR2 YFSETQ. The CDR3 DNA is TGCGCCAGCAGCTTGGAGGCAGGGGGCATAGCTGAAGCTTTCTTT. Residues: CASSLEAGGIAEAFF.

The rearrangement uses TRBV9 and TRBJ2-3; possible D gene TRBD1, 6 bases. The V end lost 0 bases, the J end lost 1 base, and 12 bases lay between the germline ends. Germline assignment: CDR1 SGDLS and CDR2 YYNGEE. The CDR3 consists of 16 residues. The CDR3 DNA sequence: TGTGCCAGCAGCGTAGTGGACAGCACTGGCACAGATACGCAGTATTTT. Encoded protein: CASSVVDSTGTDTQYF.

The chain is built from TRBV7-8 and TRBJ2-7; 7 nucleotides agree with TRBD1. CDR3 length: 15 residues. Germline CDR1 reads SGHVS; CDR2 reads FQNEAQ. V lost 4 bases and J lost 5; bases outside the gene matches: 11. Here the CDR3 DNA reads TGTGCCAGCAGCTCCCGCCGGGACAGTCGTGACGAGCAGTACTTC. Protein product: CASSSRRDSRDEQYF. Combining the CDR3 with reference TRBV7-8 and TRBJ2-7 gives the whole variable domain GAGVSQSPRYKVAKRGQDVALRCDPISGHVSLFWYQQALGQGPEFLTYFQNEAQLDKSGLPSDRFFAERPEGSVSTLKIQRTQQEDSAVYLCASSSRRDSRDEQYFGPGTRLTVT.

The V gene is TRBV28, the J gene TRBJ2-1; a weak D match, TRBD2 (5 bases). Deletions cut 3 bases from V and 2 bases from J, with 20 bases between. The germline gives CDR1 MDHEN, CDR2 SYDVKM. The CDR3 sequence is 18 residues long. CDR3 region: CASSFVWTFLPTYNEQFF. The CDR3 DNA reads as TGTGCCAGCAGTTTTGTATGGACTTTCCTCCCAACCTACAATGAGCAGTTCTTC.

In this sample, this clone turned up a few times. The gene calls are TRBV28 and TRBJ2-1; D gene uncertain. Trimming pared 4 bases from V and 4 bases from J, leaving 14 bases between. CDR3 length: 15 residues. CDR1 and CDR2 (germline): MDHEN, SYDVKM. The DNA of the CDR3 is TGTGCCAGCAGTTCCCGACTGCAACCTTACAATGAGCAGTTCTTC. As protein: CASSSRLQPYNEQFF.

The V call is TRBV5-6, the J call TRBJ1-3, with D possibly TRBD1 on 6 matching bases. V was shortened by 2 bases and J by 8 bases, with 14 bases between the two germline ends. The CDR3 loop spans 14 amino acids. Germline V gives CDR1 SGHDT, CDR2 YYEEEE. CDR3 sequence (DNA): TGTGCCAGCAGCTTACTTGGGGGCGCGGACACCATATATTTT. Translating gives CASSLLGGADTIYF.